These 15 T cell receptor beta chains were all obtained from the same sample, sequenced in a study of T cells expressing NK-cell markers. Each CDR3 protein gets one entry in TCRdb, which reprocessed the 5' RACE reads and gives no DNA. There are 400,000 or so distinct CDR3 sequences in the sample, with approximately 11% held by the top ten. Input material: blood T cells: a sorted CD56 or NKG2C T cell subset, CD4+ or CD8+ T cells, or bulk PBMC T cells (not recorded which). The source of these receptors is a woman between 50 and 59 years old in good health.

The chain has TRBV20-1 and TRBJ1-2; TCRdb indicates TRBD1, and absent DNA this call remains unverified. The germline gives CDR1 DFQATT, CDR2 SNEGSKA (reference sequence). The CDR3 has 14 residues. CDR3 region: CSARNQGPFGGYTF.

The CDR3 loop is CASSDSVTVNTEAFF. The V gene is TRBV2, the J gene TRBJ1-1. Germline CDR1 SNHLY, CDR2 FYNNEI. The CDR3 has 15 residues.

The chain carries TRBV5-5 and TRBJ2-2; TCRdb indicates TRBD1, and absent DNA this call remains unverified. Looked up from germline, CDR1 is SGHKS and CDR2 is YYEKEE (reference sequence). The CDR3 is 14 residues long. The CDR3 is CASSLRGSSEELFF.

The chain links TRBV15 to TRBJ1-5. CDR3 size: 14 residues. The germline gives CDR1 LNHNV, CDR2 YYDKDF (reference sequence). The CDR3 protein is CATSSGPGEEPQHF.

The chain is built from TRBV6-5 and TRBJ1-3; TCRdb selects TRBD1, and the lack of DNA leaves this call unchecked. CDR1 is MNHEY and CDR2 is SVGAGI in the germline V gene. The CDR3 covers 15 residues. This CDR3 reads CASSDKGGAGNTIYF.

The CDR3 loop reads CASSPRTGLAGPDPDTQYF. The rearrangement uses TRBV13 and TRBJ2-3; without DNA, the TCRdb call of TRBD2 cannot be checked. The germline V gene has CDR1 PRHDT and CDR2 FYEKMQ (reference sequence). CDR3 size: 19 residues.

The chain combines TRBV21-1 with TRBJ2-1; TCRdb's D gene call, TRBD2, goes unchecked for lack of DNA. TRBV21-1 is annotated as a pseudogene. This CDR3 is 16 amino acids long. This chain's CDR3 is CASSKGQGLAYNEQFF.

The CDR3 loop is CASSLSFLSEQFF. The J gene is TRBJ2-1, the V gene TRBV7-9. The CDR3 runs 13 residues. Germline CDR1 reads SEHNR; CDR2 reads FQNEAQ (reference sequence).

V usage is TRBV3-1 and J usage is TRBJ2-5. Germline assignment: CDR1 LGHDT and CDR2 YNNKEL (reference sequence). The CDR3 contains 14 residues. The CDR3: CASSQESNQETQYF.

The CDR3 is CAISEGQNEQFF. The chain employs TRBV10-3 and TRBJ2-1; absent DNA, TCRdb's TRBD1 call cannot be checked. CDR3 size: 12 residues. Germline V lookup: CDR1 ENHRY, CDR2 SYGVKD.

The J gene is TRBJ2-1, the V gene TRBV27; checking the TCRdb D call of TRBD2 is not possible without DNA. The CDR3 is 15 residues long. CDR1 and CDR2 (germline): MNHEY, SMNVEV (reference sequence). The CDR3 loop is CASSQLAGGGVEQFF.

V is TRBV29-1 and J is TRBJ1-1; TCRdb gives TRBD1 as the D gene, but with no DNA this cannot be confirmed. This CDR3 region has 14 residues. Germline CDR1 and CDR2: SQVTM and ANQGSEA. The CDR3 region is CSVTRQGRSAEAFF.

This chain joins TRBV5-5 and TRBJ1-2; as DNA is missing, the TRBD1 call by TCRdb cannot be tested. Germline CDR1 SGHKS, CDR2 YYEKEE (reference sequence). The CDR3 has 14 amino acids. CDR3 protein: CASSFDRGRDGYTF.

This rearrangement joins TRBV7-2 to TRBJ2-3; TCRdb's D call of TRBD2 is untestable without DNA. The germline CDR1 and CDR2 sequences are SGHTA and FQGNSA. This CDR3 comprises 14 residues. CDR3 sequence reads: CASSLRPGGDTQYF.

The chain uses TRBV24-1 and TRBJ2-1; the D call of TRBD1 rests on TCRdb alone, since no DNA is present to check it. The CDR3 has 15 residues. In germline, CDR1 is KGHDR, CDR2 SFDVKD. This chain's CDR3 is CATSDAGTGVGEQFF.